The clone carrying this TCR beta chain has a single count. Using RNA transcripts as the source, TCR beta CDR3 regions were amplified. During a first-round RT-PCR of the TCR CDR3, the HTBI primer set was used. In TCRdb, the multiplex PCR reads were re-called with MiXCR into one record per CDR3 protein. The data show roughly 500,000 distinct CDR3 sequences, 46% seen once. This record belongs to a study of T cells in Graves' hyperthyroidism and ophthalmopathy. This CDR3 contains 13 residues. The germline V gene has CDR1 DFQATT and CDR2 SNEGSKA (reference sequence). The V gene lost 4 bases and the J gene lost 0 bases, with 9 bases spanning the gap.

The material sequenced was peripheral blood or thyroid tissue (not recorded which). The V call is TRBV20-1, the J call TRBJ2-5, with no clear D. The receptor was isolated from an adult woman with Graves' disease, either hyperthyroidism or ophthalmopathy (not recorded which). CDR3 sequence (DNA): TGCAGTGCTAAAGAGACTTACCAAGAGACCCAGTACTTC. Amino acid sequence: CSAKETYQETQYF.